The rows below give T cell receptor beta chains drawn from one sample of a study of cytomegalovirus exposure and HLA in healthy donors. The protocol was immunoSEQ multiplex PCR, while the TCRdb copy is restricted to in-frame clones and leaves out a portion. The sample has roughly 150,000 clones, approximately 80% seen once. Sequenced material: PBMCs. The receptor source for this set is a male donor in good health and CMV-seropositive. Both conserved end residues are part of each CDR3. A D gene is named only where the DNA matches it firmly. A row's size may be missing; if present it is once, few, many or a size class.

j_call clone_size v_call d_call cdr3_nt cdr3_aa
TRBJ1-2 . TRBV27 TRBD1 TGTGCCAGCACCCTACTAGGGGGACAGGGTTATGGCTACACCTTC CASTLLGGQGYGYTF
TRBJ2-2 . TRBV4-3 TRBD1 TGCGCCAGCAGCCAACCGGGACAGCTCAACACCGGGGAGCTGTTTTTT CASSQPGQLNTGELFF
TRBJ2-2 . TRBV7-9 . TGTGCCAGCAGCTCGCCGGGGAACACCGGGGAGCTGTTTTTT CASSSPGNTGELFF
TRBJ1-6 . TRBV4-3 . TGCGCCAGCAGCCAGGGCTTGGATTCACCCCTCCACTTT CASSQGLDSPLHF
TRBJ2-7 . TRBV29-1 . TGCAGCGTTGAAGACACAGGTCCCGAGCAGTACTTC CSVEDTGPEQYF
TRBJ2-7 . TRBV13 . TGTGCCAGCAGCTTAGGGTCGGGGCAGTACTTC CASSLGSGQYF
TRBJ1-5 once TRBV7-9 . TGTGCCAGCAACTCTGCCTCGAATCAGCCCCAGCATTTT CASNSASNQPQHF
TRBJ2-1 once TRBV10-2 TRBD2 TGCGCCGGGTCCCTAGCGGGAGGTAACAATGAGCAGTTCTTC CAGSLAGGNNEQFF
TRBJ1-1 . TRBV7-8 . TGTGCCAGCCTTGTGGGTTCGGTACAGGGCTCAGCTTTCTTT CASLVGSVQGSAFF
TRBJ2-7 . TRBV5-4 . TGTGCCAGCAGCTTGCCGGGAAACTACGAGCAGTACTTC CASSLPGNYEQYF
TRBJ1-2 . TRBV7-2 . TGTGCCAGCAGCTTACCAGGGAGGGAGTACTATGGCTACACCTTC CASSLPGREYYGYTF
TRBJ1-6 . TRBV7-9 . TGTGCCAGCAGCTTAGGAAGGGGGGGTAATTCACCCCTCCACTTT CASSLGRGGNSPLHF
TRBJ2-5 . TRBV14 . TGTGCCAGCAGCCAAGGGAGGACCTATGGCCAAGAGACCCAGTACTTC CASSQGRTYGQETQYF
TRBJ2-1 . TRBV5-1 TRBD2 TGCGCCAGCAGCACGGGAGGGACCTCCTACAATGAGCAGTTCTTC CASSTGGTSYNEQFF
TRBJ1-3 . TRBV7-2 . TGTGCCAGCAGCGCCTTTGGGAGCCGCTCTGGAAACACCATATATTTT CASSAFGSRSGNTIYF
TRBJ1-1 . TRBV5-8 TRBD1 TGTGCCAGCAGCTTGATTGGTGACAGGGGACTGAACACTGAAGCTTTCTTT CASSLIGDRGLNTEAFF
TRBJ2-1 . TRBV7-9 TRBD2 TGTGCCAGCAGCGGGACTAGCGGGAGGGCCGGGAATGAGCAGTTCTTC CASSGTSGRAGNEQFF
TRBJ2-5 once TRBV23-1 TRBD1 TGCGCCAGCAGTCAATCCGGGACAGGCCCCCAAGAGACCCAGTACTTC CASSQSGTGPQETQYF
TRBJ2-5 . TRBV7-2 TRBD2 TGTGCCAGCAGCTTAGTGGGGGGACTAGCGGGAGGGGTAGAGACCCAGTACTTC CASSLVGGLAGGVETQYF
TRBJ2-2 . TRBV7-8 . TGTGCCTCGATGGGGCTGACAGGAAGCTGGGGCACCGGGGAGCTGTTTTTT CASMGLTGSWGTGELFF
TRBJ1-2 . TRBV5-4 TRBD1 TGTGCCAGCAGCTTGGAAAGGACAGGCTATGGCTACACCTTC CASSLERTGYGYTF
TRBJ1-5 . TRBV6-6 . TGTGCCAGCAGTCCTATCCTGCCGAGGGCCCAGCATTTT CASSPILPRAQHF
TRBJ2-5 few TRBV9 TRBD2 TGTGCCAGCAGCCCTTCAGACTTGGGAGGGGAGACCCAGTACTTC CASSPSDLGGETQYF
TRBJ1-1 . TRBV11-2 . TGTGCCAGCAGCTTAGATCCGGGGAGGGGGGCTTTCTTT CASSLDPGRGAFF